This TCR beta chain was recorded in a study of T cell repertoires in cytomegalovirus infection. From the reads, TCRdb called clonotypes with MiXCR, one entry per CDR3 protein. The data contain approximately 600,000 distinct CDR3 sequences, just under 40% of them singletons. CDR3 size: 14 residues. The V end lost 4 bases, the J end lost 1 base, and 10 bases lay between the germline ends. The germline V gene encodes CDR1 ENHRY and CDR2 SYGVKD. Worth noting for this clonotype: The target antigen is unknown.

This chain links TRBV10-3 with TRBJ1-1; a possible D gene is TRBD1 (5 bases). The TCR originated in a human donor in good health (CMV status not recorded). Some clones in this sample may be carry-over from other donors' samples. The sample was cultured PBMCs, taken from culture after CMV antigen stimulation. Written as DNA, the CDR3 is TGTGCCATCAGTGCGCGGGACCGGAACACTGAAGCTTTCTTT. Its translation is CAISARDRNTEAFF.